This passage covers 30 T cell receptor beta chains from one sample sequenced in a study of CD8 T cells in ankylosing spondylitis. The study's findings and limits: Roughly 8 highly homologous variants made up a TCR beta motif that seemed to typify ankylosing spondylitis blood.

TCRdb recomputed calls from the 5' RACE reads with MiXCR, one row per CDR3 protein. The data show fewer than 750,000 distinct CDR3 sequences, roughly 20% seen once. The antigens these receptors bind are not known. The specimen sequenced was blood, either unsorted or a sorted T cell fraction (not recorded which). These TCRs come from a male donor with ankylosing spondylitis.

This clonotype was seen more than once but under ten times. The chain has TRBV4-3 and TRBJ2-1; TRBD2 matches at 11 bases. CDR3 length: 15 amino acids. Trimming at V came to 4 bases and at J to 8 bases, leaving 7 bases not matched to a gene. Germline V gene lookup returns CDR1 LGHNA and CDR2 YSLEER. The CDR3 nucleotides are TGCGCCAGCAGCCCTACTAGCGGGAGAGGCCATGAGCAGTTCTTC. This translates into CASSPTSGRGHEQFF.

This chain uses TRBV20-1 with TRBJ1-2; the D gene is possibly TRBD1 (6 bases). The CDR3 totals 14 residues. Germline V gives CDR1 DFQATT, CDR2 SNEGSKA (reference sequence). V was trimmed by 0 bases and J by 4 bases, leaving 12 bases between them. This chain's CDR3 is CSARDPGQTYGYTF. The CDR3 DNA reads as TGCAGTGCTAGAGATCCCGGACAGACCTATGGCTACACCTTC.

In its sample, this clonotype was seen many times. The chain carries TRBV6-5 and TRBJ2-2; 9 nucleotides match TRBD2. Germline values: CDR1 MNHEY, CDR2 SVGAGI. The CDR3 consists of 17 residues. V was clipped by 4 bases and J by 6 bases; unmatched bases: 12. The DNA for the CDR3 is TGTGCCAGCAGTTCTCTGGCGGGGGGGATGGGGCCCGGGGAGCTGTTTTTT. It codes for CASSSLAGGMGPGELFF.

The rearrangement joins TRBV28 to TRBJ2-5, with D uncertain. Trimming removed 2 bases at V and 2 bases at J, with 12 bases between. This CDR3 has 15 residues. The germline CDR1 and CDR2 sequences are MDHEN and SYDVKM. The CDR3 bases are TGTGCCAGCAGTTTAAGGTCTAGTGAACAAGAGACCCAGTACTTC. Its protein is CASSLRSSEQETQYF.

This clonotype showed up many times. The rearrangement links TRBV27 to TRBJ1-1; 10 nucleotides align to TRBD1. The V gene end was trimmed by 4 bases and the J gene end by 1 base; junction bases not matched to a gene: 0. The CDR3 runs to 14 residues. CDR1 MNHEY and CDR2 SMNVEV come from the germline V gene (reference sequence). CDR3 DNA: TGTGCCAGCAGTTGGGACAGGGGGAACACTGAAGCTTTCTTT. Protein product: CASSWDRGNTEAFF.

The chain is built from TRBV10-3 and TRBJ2-1; 9 bases map to TRBD1. The CDR3 runs 16 residues. The V and J ends lost 2 bases and 4 bases, in that order; junction bases with no gene match: 6. Per germline, CDR1 ENHRY and CDR2 SYGVKD. In DNA form, the CDR3 reads TGTGCCATCAGTGAGGGGACAGGGTACCCTTACAATGAGCAGTTCTTC. Its translation: CAISEGTGYPYNEQFF.

The V and J genes are TRBV5-1 and TRBJ2-5; TRBD1 matches at 8 bases. Losses at the gene ends were 4 bases for V and 9 bases for J; bases not matched to a gene: 8. The CDR3 spans 13 residues. Germline CDR1 and CDR2: SGHRS and YFSETQ. The CDR3 sequence: CASSIVTGGSQYF. As DNA, the CDR3 is TGCGCCAGCAGCATCGTAACAGGGGGATCCCAGTACTTC. The full variable domain, in which reference TRBV5-1 and TRBJ2-5 provide the parts outside the CDR3, is KAGVTQTPRYLIKTRGQQVTLSCSPISGHRSVSWYQQTPGQGLQFLFEYFSETQRNKGNFPGRFSGRQFSNSRSEMNVSTLELGDSALYLCASSIVTGGSQYFGPGTRLLVL.

This clonotype has just a few counts. The chain combines TRBV6-1 with TRBJ2-3; TRBD2 matches 8 bases. The CDR3 loop spans 16 amino acids. V lost 2 bases, J lost 1 base, and 5 bases stayed unmatched. The germline V gene encodes CDR1 MNHNS and CDR2 SASEGT. DNA of the CDR3: TGTGCCAGCAGTGAACCCACGCGGGGGGGCACAGATACGCAGTATTTT. It encodes CASSEPTRGGTDTQYF.

This clonotype was seen once. The V gene is TRBV2, the J gene TRBJ2-5; TRBD1 matches at 8 bases. After removal of 4 bases from V and 3 bases from J, the junction contained 4 bases not matched to a gene. The CDR3 spans 14 residues. Germline CDR1 and CDR2: SNHLY and FYNNEI. In DNA form, the CDR3 reads TGTGCCAGCAGTGGGCGGGACAGGAAAGAGACCCAGTACTTC. Protein sequence: CASSGRDRKETQYF.

The chain is built from TRBV5-1 and TRBJ2-2; 8 nucleotides align to TRBD1. The CDR3 spans 15 residues. V trimming: 6 bases; J trimming: 4 bases; junction bases outside the gene matches: 8. Germline V gene sequence: CDR1 SGHRS, CDR2 YFSETQ. Written as DNA, the CDR3 is TGCGCCAGCAAACTGGAAGACAGGGGCACCGGGGAGCTGTTTTTT. It encodes CASKLEDRGTGELFF.

The genes are TRBV4-3 and TRBJ2-1, with D unclear. Germline V gene sequence: CDR1 LGHNA, CDR2 YSLEER. CDR3 length: 15 residues. V lost 1 base and J lost 4, with 11 bases in between. In DNA, the CDR3 is TGCGCCAGCAGCCAAGGTGTGGAACAGTACAATGAGCAGTTCTTC. The encoded protein is CASSQGVEQYNEQFF.

This clonotype was detected ten times or more. This chain connects TRBV6-2 or TRBV6-3 to TRBJ2-7, with 8 bases lining up with TRBD2. The ends lost 7 bases at V and 2 bases at J; junction bases unmatched: 10. Looked up from germline, CDR1 is MNHEY and CDR2 is SVGEGT. This CDR3 comprises 15 residues. The CDR3 region has the DNA TGTGCCAGCACCCACCCGGCGGGAGGACCCTACGAGCAGTACTTC. It codes for CASTHPAGGPYEQYF.

There are a few counts of this clonotype. The chain combines TRBV9 with TRBJ1-1; D gene unclear. The CDR3 sequence is 13 residues long. The germline V and J ends were trimmed by 3 bases and 0 bases, with 6 bases remaining between them. Germline CDR1 SGDLS, CDR2 YYNGEE. The CDR3 spells CASSAALNTEAFF. The CDR3 nucleotides are TGTGCCAGCAGCGCCGCCCTGAACACTGAAGCTTTCTTT.

The chain carries TRBV14 and TRBJ1-4; 8 bases are a match to TRBD1. The ends lost 6 bases at V and 7 bases at J; junction bases unmatched: 7. CDR1 SGHDN and CDR2 FVKESK come from the germline V gene. The CDR3 has 14 residues. The CDR3 DNA sequence: TGTGCCAGCAGTTTTCAGGGGGCGGGTGAAAAACTGTTTTTT. Translated, it gives CASSFQGAGEKLFF.

This clonotype occurred a few times. J is TRBJ2-5 and V is TRBV11-3; 9 bases are a match to TRBD2. The V and J ends lost 3 bases and 4 bases, in that order; junction bases with no gene match: 6. This CDR3 is built from 15 residues. The germline CDR1 and CDR2 sequences are SGHNT and YENEEA. CDR3 residues: CASSFLAGGGETQYF. The DNA of the CDR3 is TGTGCCAGCAGCTTTCTGGCGGGGGGGGGAGAGACCCAGTACTTC.

The chain combines TRBV29-1 with TRBJ2-1, with 8 bases that match TRBD2. With V trimmed by 4 bases and J by 6 bases, 2 bases remained unmatched. The CDR3 is made up of 12 amino acids. Germline V gene lookup returns CDR1 SQVTM and CDR2 ANQGSEA. CDR3 bases: TGCAGCGTTGTCCTAGCGGGCAATGAGCAGTTCTTC. Translating it yields CSVVLAGNEQFF.

This clonotype was seen a few times. The gene calls are TRBV7-2 and TRBJ2-7; D possibly uses TRBD1 or TRBD2 (6 bases each). This CDR3 is 15 amino acids long. CDR1 SGHTA and CDR2 FQGNSA come from the germline V gene. With 0 bases removed from V and 2 bases from J, the gap between germline ends came to 11 bases. The CDR3 protein is CASSLALGGPYEQYF. CDR3 coding DNA: TGTGCCAGCAGCTTAGCGCTTGGGGGGCCCTACGAGCAGTACTTC.

This clonotype was seen a handful of times. The chain employs TRBV4-2 and TRBJ2-1; D ambiguous. CDR3 size: 15 residues. CDR1 is LGHNA and CDR2 is YNFKEQ in the germline V gene. V lost 1 base and J lost 6, with 13 bases in between. DNA for the CDR3: TGTGCCAGCAGCCAAGGAGCCCCCGGCTCCAATGAGCAGTTCTTC. Amino acids: CASSQGAPGSNEQFF.

This clonotype showed up just a few times. The V gene is TRBV19, the J gene TRBJ1-1, with 7 bases aligning to TRBD1. The CDR3 extends over 18 amino acids. The germline gives CDR1 LNHDA, CDR2 SQIVND (reference sequence). J lost 2 bases, V lost 5 bases, and 17 bases had no gene match. CDR3 region: CASSPRDSSLYYNTEAFF. The CDR3 DNA is TGTGCCAGTAGTCCTCGGGACAGCAGCCTTTACTACAACACTGAAGCTTTCTTT. The full variable domain, with the rest looked up from reference TRBV19 and TRBJ1-1, is DGGITQSPKYLFRKEGQNVTLSCEQNLNHDAMYWYRQDPGQGLRLIYYSQIVNDFQKGDIAEGYSVSREKKESFPLTVTSAQKNPTAFYLCASSPRDSSLYYNTEAFFGQGTRLTVV.

This clonotype was seen a few times. V and J are TRBV6-5 and TRBJ2-3; TRBD1 is a possible D gene (6 bases). Germline V gene data show CDR1 as MNHEY and CDR2 as SVGAGI. V was shortened by 2 bases and J by 0 bases, with 9 bases between the two germline ends. CDR3 length: 15 residues. This CDR3 is CASSYGQGSTDTQYF. The DNA for the CDR3 is TGTGCCAGCAGTTACGGGCAGGGGAGCACAGATACGCAGTATTTT.

This clonotype was detected only a few times. This chain connects TRBV2 to TRBJ1-2, with TRBD1 identical over 7 bases. J lost 4 bases, V lost 3 bases, and 5 bases had no gene match. This CDR3 contains 14 residues. Germline V lookup: CDR1 SNHLY, CDR2 FYNNEI. The DNA of the CDR3 is TGTGCCAGCAGTGAGGACAGGCTGTCCTATGGCTACACCTTC. It translates to CASSEDRLSYGYTF.

The chain uses TRBV12-3 or TRBV12-4 and TRBJ2-1; D call uncertain. The CDR3 contains 12 residues. V shed 6 bases and J shed 5 bases, with 8 bases lying between them. The CDR3: CASSIDNNEQFF. The CDR3 DNA follows: TGTGCCAGCAGCATCGACAACAATGAGCAGTTCTTC.

The chain carries TRBV4-1 and TRBJ2-2; tentatively, D is TRBD2 (5 bases). V was trimmed by 4 bases and J by 4 bases, leaving 10 bases between them. This CDR3 spans 14 amino acids. Germline values: CDR1 MGHRA, CDR2 YSYEKL. The CDR3 loop reads CASSLEGITGELFF. The CDR3 DNA sequence: TGCGCCAGCAGCCTAGAGGGCATCACCGGGGAGCTGTTTTTT.

This clonotype was counted a few times. The V call is TRBV28, the J call TRBJ2-1, with a possible D match to TRBD1 (7 bases). Trimming stripped 6 bases from V and 5 bases from J, with 17 bases between. The CDR3 is 15 residues long. Germline V gene sequence: CDR1 MDHEN, CDR2 SYDVKM. CDR3 region: CASRSGGGGNNEQFF. CDR3 bases: TGTGCCAGCAGGTCAGGGGGTGGAGGGAACAATGAGCAGTTCTTC.

The genes are TRBV4-1 and TRBJ2-5; D perhaps matches TRBD1 (5 bases). CDR1 is MGHRA and CDR2 is YSYEKL in the germline V gene. The CDR3 spans 13 residues. Trimming cost V 5 bases and J 7 bases, with 14 bases left between them. This CDR3 is CASSVGPEGTQYF. In DNA, the CDR3 is TGCGCCAGCAGCGTGGGGCCCGAAGGGACCCAGTACTTC.

This chain uses TRBV2 with TRBJ2-4, with no clear D. The germline V and J ends were trimmed by 2 bases and 6 bases, with 5 bases remaining between them. The CDR3 consists of 12 residues. Germline-derived CDR1 and CDR2 are SNHLY and FYNNEI. CDR3 sequence reads: CASSESGNIQYF. The CDR3 DNA follows: TGTGCCAGCAGTGAATCTGGAAACATTCAGTACTTC.

This clonotype occurred many times. The DNA for the CDR3 is TGTGCCAGCAGTCGACGGCGTGGGAAGGCTGAAGCTTTCTTT. Translation gives CASSRRRGKAEAFF. The chain uses TRBV6-1 and TRBJ1-1; the D is unclear. This CDR3 is 14 amino acids long. Germline V lookup: CDR1 MNHNS, CDR2 SASEGT. The V gene lost 5 bases and the J gene lost 6 bases, with 16 bases spanning the gap.

This clonotype was counted only a few times. This rearrangement joins TRBV20-1 to TRBJ2-5; D possibly corresponds to TRBD2 (7 bases). The germline V gene has CDR1 DFQATT and CDR2 SNEGSKA (reference sequence). Trimming took 6 bases from V and 7 from J, leaving 24 bases between them. The CDR3 runs 15 residues. CDR3 sequence (DNA): TGCAGTGCCGTGGGCGGGGGCGGTACCAAGAGGACCCAGTACTTC. It is translated as CSAVGGGGTKRTQYF.

This clonotype has a handful of counts. J is TRBJ2-1 and V is TRBV29-1; 11 bases are shared with TRBD2. Per germline, CDR1 SQVTM and CDR2 ANQGSEA. The CDR3 extends over 17 amino acids. Germline trimming cut 3 bases from V and 0 bases from J; bases unmatched to any gene: 7. The CDR3 DNA reads TGCAGCGTTGAGACTAGCGGGACCTCCGGCTCCTACAATGAGCAGTTCTTC. Translated: CSVETSGTSGSYNEQFF.

This clonotype has just a few counts. The chain recombines TRBV6-2 or TRBV6-3 with TRBJ2-1; no definite D call. Germline assignment: CDR1 MNHEY and CDR2 SVGEGT. CDR3 length equals 13 residues. Deletions cut 4 bases from V and 10 bases from J, with 14 bases between. As DNA, the CDR3 is TGTGCCAGCAGTTTGACCGACTTCAGCGAGCAGTTCTTC. Residues: CASSLTDFSEQFF.